The entry that follows covers one T cell receptor beta chain sequence. Its antigen remains unidentified. Base qualities were left out, and no much larger clone turns up one base away. This record belongs to a study of cytomegalovirus exposure and HLA in healthy donors (dated by TCRdb to about 2017). Regarding the research as a whole: An earlier analysis of under 600 of the donors reported approximately 300 Gb of sequence data and 100 million to 140 million unique TCR beta sequences from 150 million to 200 million T cells. Roughly 320 gigabases of sequencing data and around 80 million unique TCR sequences made up an early release that covered approximately 620 HLA-typed donors. Of the 350 to 400 genotyped donors, about 84% fell in the genetic ancestry cluster associated with self-reported Caucasian donors. The study aimed to test whether signatures of past pathogen exposure could be identified by cataloging public T cell receptors. The study used immunosequencing to profile the T cell repertoires of approximately 690 subjects and linked those repertoires to cytomegalovirus serostatus. A separate validation cohort of 100 to 150 different subjects was used in addition to the 666-subject first cohort. The study combined high-throughput TCR immunosequencing, statistical association of individual TCRs with disease status, and machine learning to predict cytomegalovirus infection status. A later analysis re-analyzed previously published TCR beta repertoires from 660 or so donors and added high-resolution HLA genotyping to study TCR occurrence patterns. Rather than drawing on any new phenotypic data, the later analysis identified candidate immune exposures from TCR beta sequences and the way those sequences occurred across donors. An earlier analysis of around 640 of the donors used high-throughput TCR beta sequencing to judge whether each TCR beta V gene segment behaved as functional or pseudogenic. Donor age, sex, ethnicity and CMV serostatus were compiled together with the repertoire data. A later genetic analysis took genome-wide SNP genotypes for about 55% of the 666 donors and used that subset as a discovery cohort. Every discovery cohort repertoire had been produced on one sequencing platform. Both class I and class II loci were covered by HLA typing, at four-digit resolution. The number of donors typed differed by locus, with about 629-630 for A, B, C, DRB1 and DQB1, roughly 520 for DQA1, 600 to 610 for DPA1, and approximately 470 for DPB1. Roughly five DR-DQ haplotypes were treated as single units for association and clustering because of strong linkage in the cohort. On average, around 240,000 unique TCR beta nucleotide sequences were sequenced per donor among a few hundred genotyped donors of the cohort, with 15% to 20% of those sequences being non-productive.

What the study reported, not specific to this receptor: A cluster of highly shared sequence variants was judged likely to be a technical artifact of the sequencing pipeline. The presence/absence analyses assumed that sequencing depth was roughly uniform across donors, and that assumption may not be true. Correlated functional status among segregating V segments might be attributable to linkage disequilibrium, but an unknown experimental factor could not be ruled out. The study gave a list of about 170 TCR beta chains associated with cytomegalovirus. In vitro tests confirmed that a few of the cytomegalovirus-associated TCR beta chains recognize cytomegalovirus antigens. According to a later analysis, parvovirus B19, influenza, CMV and Epstein-Barr virus appeared linked to several top co-occurrence clusters. Because the 87-base-pair reads could not distinguish some IMGT-functional V segments, including TRBV6-2 and TRBV6-3, those segments were excluded. In an earlier analysis of fewer than 700 of the donors, most TCR beta V segments appeared in productive rearrangements about 87% or about 30% of the time, broadly matching IMGT annotations. The only immune exposure information available for the cohort was CMV serostatus. A later analysis associated 16,951 TCR beta sequences with specific HLA alleles at a false discovery rate of 0.05. Strong co-occurrence of HLA alleles, especially DR and DQ, made assigning TCR associations to individual alleles difficult. The earlier analysis of some 560 of the donors excluded 15 to 20 rarely observed V segments, including chromosome 9 orphons, because counts were too low. Because some donors lacked HLA typing at each locus, the association tests relied only on the typed subset. Most CMV-associated TCR beta chains appeared to be HLA-restricted in a later analysis, and the HLA associations seemed to be driven largely by CMV exposure. In this cohort, only TCR beta chains were sequenced, and detectable features were limited by the absence of alpha or paired-chain data. In a later genetic analysis, fewer N-insertions in productive TCRs were reported among donors in an Asian-associated ancestry cluster than the roughly 700-donor mean. The classifier was reported to diagnose cytomegalovirus status with high specificity and sensitivity in both the original cohort and the validation cohort. In a later analysis, TCR association rates were found to vary across HLA loci, with the most associated TCRs seen for DRB1 alleles and the fewest for HLA-C alleles. A later analysis found that HLA-associated TCR beta chains were more clonally expanded and had lower generation probabilities than equally common non-associated chains. The authors suggested that the approach could potentially be extended to other disease states and immunological phenotypes. Across donors, most TCR sequences were observed very rarely, whereas some public TCRs were present in many individuals. A further reported finding was that TCR beta sequences accurately predicted the HLA-A and HLA-B alleles for most subjects in the first cohort. An association between a missense DCLRE1C variant and V-gene and J-gene trimming of TCR beta chains was found in a later genetic analysis and replicated in an independent cohort.

The cohort comprised around 700 healthy bone marrow donors. At the time of sampling, every cohort member was nominally healthy, though immune exposures that went unrecorded were likely present. The donor was CMV seronegative and was included in the group of several hundred seronegative cohort members. Each donor provided a peripheral blood sample, and peripheral blood mononuclear cells were used for TCR beta sequencing. Genomic DNA extraction from the blood cell samples was performed with the Qiagen DNeasy Blood Extraction Kit. Ends trimmed: V by 8 bases, J by 1 base; bases unmatched to a gene: 5. Inclusive of the bounding cysteine and phenylalanine, the CDR3 is 14 residues long. Only CDR3 DNA remains: 42 bases, in frame from the first base. Sequences SEHNR (CDR1) and FQNEAQ (CDR2) are obtained from the germline V gene (reference sequence). Receptor amplification or capture employed the immunoSEQ multiplex PCR assay. For the multiplex PCR, a mixture combining 60 forward primers for TCR Vbeta segments and 13 reverse primers for TCR Jbeta segments was used. The CDR3 region of rearranged TCR beta genes was amplified from genomic DNA with a multiplex PCR assay. On the Illumina HiSeq System, the amplified TCR beta libraries were sequenced as 87-base-pair reads. Concerning the study's data processing: In a later analysis, tens of millions of unique TCR beta chains were counted across the roughly 610 repertoires, and roughly 10 million of these chains were shared by at least two donors. To remove PCR and sequencing errors, raw reads were error-corrected and collapsed into unique sequences using a nearest-neighbor algorithm that merged closely related sequences. CDR3 sequences were aligned to IMGT reference sequences to assign V, D and J gene segments. Each retained sequence needed at least a six-nucleotide match to both a V gene segment and a J gene segment. A rearrangement counted as productive if the CDR3 had no stop codons and remained in frame with V and J, and every other rearrangement counted as non-productive. CDR3 was defined by IMGT convention, running from the second conserved V-encoded cysteine to the conserved J-encoded phenylalanine. The earlier analysis of 450 to 750 of the donors excluded any sequence lacking an unambiguous match to a single V gene segment. An earlier analysis of just under 600 of the donors called V segments functional above 56.7% productive rearrangements and segregating when the between-donor standard deviation exceeded 5%. To diagnose cytomegalovirus status from the catalog of TCR beta chain sequences, a statistical classification framework was built. In a later analysis, TCR nucleotide sequences were compared against IMGT/GENE-DB human TR gene sequences so that V and J genes could be assigned. In a later analysis, CDR3 sequences and most-parsimonious VDJ recombination scenarios were assigned using the TCRdist pipeline. In a later analysis, every TCR beta chain was defined by the combination of its CDR3 amino acid sequence and its V-gene family, and reads without a unique V-gene family were dropped. A later analysis removed roughly 590 highly shared, low-generation-probability nucleotide sequences to deal with suspected cross-contamination and a sequencing artifact. A later analysis calculated a clonal expansion index for each public chain from normalized within-repertoire ranks of inferred template counts. In a later analysis, generation probabilities were computed with a VDJ recombination model fitted to out-of-frame rearrangements, and the resulting probabilities were checked against IGoR. In a later analysis, hypergeometric tests were used to score TCR-TCR, TCR-HLA and TCR-CMV co-occurrence, with a repertoire-size bias correction applied to TCR pairs. False discovery rates were estimated in a later analysis by permuting HLA or CMV assignments 20 times. In a later analysis, co-occurring TCRs were grouped using DBSCAN, and TCRdist sequence similarity was added for clustering within HLA-allele-positive subsets. Repertoires with fewer than 30,000 or more than 120,000 public chains were left out of co-occurrence clustering, as were roughly five repertoires with anomalous nucleotide sharing. This is the immuneACCESS table as TCRdb keeps it, with only in-frame sequences that have V and J called. A part of the clones is gone; compared with another copy, unresolved V genes explain less than half, and the rest is unexplained. V, J and clone size derive from that table, while D and trimming were established from the DNA sequence. A total of 85,000 to 100,000 clones appear in this sample, under 65% of them only once. Of the sample, approximately 3% falls within the top ten clones.

Rearrangement joined TRBV7-9 to TRBJ2-3, and 8 junction bases match TRBD2. Specimen: PBMCs. This TCR came from a man in his fifties or sixties in good health and CMV-seronegative. The CDR3 is CASLRGARTDTQYF. Here is the DNA: TGTGCCAGCTTGCGGGGGGCCCGCACAGATACGCAGTATTTT.